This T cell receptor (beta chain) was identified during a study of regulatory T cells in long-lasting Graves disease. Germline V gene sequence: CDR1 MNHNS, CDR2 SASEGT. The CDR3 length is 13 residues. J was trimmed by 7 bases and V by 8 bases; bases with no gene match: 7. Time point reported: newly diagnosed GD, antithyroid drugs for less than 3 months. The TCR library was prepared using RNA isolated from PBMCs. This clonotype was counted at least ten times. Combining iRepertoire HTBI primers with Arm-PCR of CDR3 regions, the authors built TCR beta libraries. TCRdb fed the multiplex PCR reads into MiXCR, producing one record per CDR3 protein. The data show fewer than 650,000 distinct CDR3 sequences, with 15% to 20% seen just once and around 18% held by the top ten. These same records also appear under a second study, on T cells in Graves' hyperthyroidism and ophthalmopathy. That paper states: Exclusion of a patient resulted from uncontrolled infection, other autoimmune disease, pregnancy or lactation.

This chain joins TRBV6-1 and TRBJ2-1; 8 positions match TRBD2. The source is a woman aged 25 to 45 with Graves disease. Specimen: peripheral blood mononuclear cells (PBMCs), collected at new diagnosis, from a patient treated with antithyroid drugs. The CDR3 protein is CASLSREGNEQFF. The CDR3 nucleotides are TGTGCCAGCCTTTCCCGGGAGGGAAATGAGCAGTTCTTC.